The entry below gives a single T cell receptor (beta chain) sequence along with its context. Its specificity is not known. The junction departs from germline at one end; a sequencing error may be responsible. The CDR3 is 13 amino acids. Germline V CDR1 and CDR2: SSHAT, FNYEAQ (reference sequence). In the PCR, 60 Vbeta and 13 Jbeta primers were used. Sequenced by immunoSEQ multiplex PCR; TCRdb stores in-frame clones only, minus some. The table includes over 150,000 clones, 78% detected once. The data were taken from a study of cytomegalovirus exposure and HLA in healthy donors. General study findings and limits: The classifier was said to identify cytomegalovirus status with high specificity and sensitivity. HLA alleles showed associations with 16,951 TCR beta sequences in a later analysis, at a 0.05 false discovery rate. Follow-up analysis later connected one missense variant in DCLRE1C with trimming of TCR beta V- and J-genes. What was likely a sequencing artifact was a cluster of highly shared sequence variants.

The sequence derives from a woman aged 50 to 60 in good health and CMV-seropositive. Sequenced input: PBMCs. The rearrangement uses TRBV7-7 and TRBJ1-4; D remains ambiguous. CDR3: CASSLTPGEKLFF. The CDR3 coding sequence is TGTGCTAGCAGCTTGACACCGGGGGAAAAACTGTTTTTT.